This T cell receptor beta chain was captured in a study of blood T cells in healthy people across ages. A sample-barcoded 5' primer and a J-beta primer mix were used in a second PCR of roughly 6 to 11 cycles. A single record per CDR3 protein comes from TCRdb applying MiXCR to the 5' RACE reads. The sample consists of roughly 900,000 distinct CDR3 sequences, about 28% of them appearing once. The study's findings and limits: There were more naive CD4+ cells and higher diversity in long-lived donors than in aged donors.

The V end lost 4 bases, the J end lost 5 bases, and 10 bases lay between the germline ends. This CDR3 region has 13 residues. CDR1 is SGHTA and CDR2 is FQGTGA in the germline V gene. In regard to this clonotype: Its target is not known.

Sample: blood. This sequence was found in a woman over 75 in good health. This chain uses TRBV7-3 with TRBJ2-3; TRBD2 might be the D (6 bases). The DNA of the CDR3 is TGTGCCAGCAGCTCGAGACTAGAAGATACGCAGTATTTT. This sequence encodes CASSSRLEDTQYF.